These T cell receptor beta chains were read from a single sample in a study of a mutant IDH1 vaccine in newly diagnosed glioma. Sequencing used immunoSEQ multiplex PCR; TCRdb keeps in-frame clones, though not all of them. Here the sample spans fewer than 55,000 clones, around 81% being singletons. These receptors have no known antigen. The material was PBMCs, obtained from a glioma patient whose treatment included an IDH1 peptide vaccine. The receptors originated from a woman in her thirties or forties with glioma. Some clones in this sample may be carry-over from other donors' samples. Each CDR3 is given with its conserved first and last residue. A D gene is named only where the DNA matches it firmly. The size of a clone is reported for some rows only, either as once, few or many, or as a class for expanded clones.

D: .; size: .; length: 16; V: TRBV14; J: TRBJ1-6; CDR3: CASSQMSTRYNSPLHF; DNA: TGTGCCAGCAGCCAAATGTCGACACGCTATAATTCACCCCTCCACTTT
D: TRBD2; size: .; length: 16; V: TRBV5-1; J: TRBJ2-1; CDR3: CASSWTTSAAYNEQFF; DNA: TGCGCCAGCAGCTGGACCACTAGCGCGGCCTACAATGAGCAGTTCTTC
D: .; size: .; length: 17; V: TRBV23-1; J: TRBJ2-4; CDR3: CASSHKGPVLAKNIQYF; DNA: TGCGCCAGCAGCCACAAAGGGCCGGTACTAGCCAAAAACATTCAGTACTTC
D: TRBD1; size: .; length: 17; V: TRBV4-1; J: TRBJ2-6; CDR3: CASSQRQGARGANVLTF; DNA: TGCGCCAGCAGCCAACGGCAGGGGGCGCGTGGGGCCAACGTCCTGACTTTC
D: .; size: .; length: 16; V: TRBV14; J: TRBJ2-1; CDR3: CASSRLRAGPTGEQFF; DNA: TGTGCCAGCAGCCGGCTAAGGGCGGGACCAACTGGAGAGCAGTTCTTC
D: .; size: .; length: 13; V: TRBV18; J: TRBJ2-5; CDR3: CASSQNGRETQYF; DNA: TGTGCCAGCTCACAAAACGGACGAGAGACCCAGTACTTC
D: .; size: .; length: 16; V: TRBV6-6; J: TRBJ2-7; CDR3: CASRTNPGLPPYEQYF; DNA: TGTGCCAGCAGAACAAACCCGGGACTGCCCCCCTACGAGCAGTACTTC
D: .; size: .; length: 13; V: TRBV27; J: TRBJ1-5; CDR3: CASSLVGNQPQHF; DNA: TGTGCCAGCAGTCTAGTAGGGAATCAGCCCCAGCATTTT
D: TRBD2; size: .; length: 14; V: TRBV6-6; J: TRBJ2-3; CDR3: CASSYWGGSDTQYF; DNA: TGTGCCAGCAGTTATTGGGGAGGGTCAGATACGCAGTATTTT
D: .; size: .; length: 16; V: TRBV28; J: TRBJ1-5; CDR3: CASSFIAGGSNQPQHF; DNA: TGTGCCAGCAGTTTCATAGCTGGGGGCAGCAATCAGCCCCAGCATTTT
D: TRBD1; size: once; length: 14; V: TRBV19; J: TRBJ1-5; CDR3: CASTGTGMNQPQHF; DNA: TGTGCCAGTACTGGGACAGGGATGAACCAGCCCCAGCATTTT
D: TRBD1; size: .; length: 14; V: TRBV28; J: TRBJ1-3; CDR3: CASSLGTVGNTIYF; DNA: TGTGCCAGCAGCTTAGGGACAGTCGGAAACACCATATATTTT
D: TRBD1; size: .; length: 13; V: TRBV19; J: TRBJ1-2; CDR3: CASSWDSRYGYTF; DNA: TGTGCCAGTAGTTGGGACAGCCGCTATGGCTACACCTTC
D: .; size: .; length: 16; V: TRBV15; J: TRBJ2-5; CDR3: CATSRGEWQLQETQYF; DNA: TGTGCCACCAGCAGAGGAGAATGGCAGCTCCAAGAGACCCAGTACTTC
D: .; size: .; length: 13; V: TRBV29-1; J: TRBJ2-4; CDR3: CRLARDNKNIQYF; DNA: TGCAGGCTTGCCCGGGACAACAAAAACATTCAGTACTTC
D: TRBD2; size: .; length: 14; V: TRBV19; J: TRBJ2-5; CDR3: CASSSTSGGETQYF; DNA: TGTGCCAGTAGTAGCACTAGCGGGGGAGAGACCCAGTACTTC
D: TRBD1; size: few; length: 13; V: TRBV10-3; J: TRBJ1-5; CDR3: CAISGDRNQPQHF; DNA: TGTGCCATCAGTGGGGACAGAAATCAGCCCCAGCATTTT
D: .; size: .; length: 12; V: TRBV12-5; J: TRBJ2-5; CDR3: CASGLVSDTQYF; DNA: TGTGCTAGTGGTTTGGTATCCGATACCCAGTACTTC
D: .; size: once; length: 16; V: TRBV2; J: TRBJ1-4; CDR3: CASNAGLESINEKLFF; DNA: TGTGCCAGCAATGCGGGGTTGGAGTCAATTAATGAAAAACTGTTTTTT
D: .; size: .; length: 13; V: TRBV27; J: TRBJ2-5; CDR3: CASRARAKETQYF; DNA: TGTGCCAGCAGGGCCAGGGCTAAAGAGACCCAGTACTTC
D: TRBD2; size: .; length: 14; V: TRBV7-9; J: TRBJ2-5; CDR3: CASSSTSAEETQYF; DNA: TGTGCCAGCAGCTCGACTAGCGCCGAAGAGACCCAGTACTTC
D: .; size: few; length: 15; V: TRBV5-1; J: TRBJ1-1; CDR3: CASSLGGMTNTEAFF; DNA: TGCGCCAGCAGCTTGGGGGGGATGACGAACACTGAAGCTTTCTTT
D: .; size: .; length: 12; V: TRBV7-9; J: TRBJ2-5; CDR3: CASSRNQETQYF; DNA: TGTGCCAGCAGCCGGAACCAAGAGACCCAGTACTTC
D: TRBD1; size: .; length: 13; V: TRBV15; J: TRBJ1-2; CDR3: CATSQGTAYGYTF; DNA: TGTGCCACCAGTCAAGGGACAGCCTATGGCTACACCTTC
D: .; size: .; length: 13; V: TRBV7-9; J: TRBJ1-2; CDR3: CASSTTGNSGYTF; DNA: TGTGCCAGCAGCACTACAGGGAACAGCGGCTACACCTTC
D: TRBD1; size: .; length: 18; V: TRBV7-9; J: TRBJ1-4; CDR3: CASSFLRGTGRDNEKLFF; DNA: TGTGCCAGCAGCTTTCTAAGGGGGACAGGGCGGGATAACGAAAAACTGTTTTTT
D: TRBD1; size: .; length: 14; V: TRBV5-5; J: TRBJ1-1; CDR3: CASSLDPGGREAFF; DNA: TGTGCCAGCAGCTTGGACCCAGGGGGCCGTGAAGCTTTCTTT
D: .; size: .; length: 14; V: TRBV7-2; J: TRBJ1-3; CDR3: CASSLAHPGNTIYF; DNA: TGTGCCAGCAGCTTGGCACATCCTGGAAACACCATATATTTT
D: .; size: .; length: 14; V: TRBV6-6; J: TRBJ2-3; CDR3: CASGDGSSTDTQYF; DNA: TGTGCCAGCGGAGACGGATCTAGCACAGATACGCAGTATTTT